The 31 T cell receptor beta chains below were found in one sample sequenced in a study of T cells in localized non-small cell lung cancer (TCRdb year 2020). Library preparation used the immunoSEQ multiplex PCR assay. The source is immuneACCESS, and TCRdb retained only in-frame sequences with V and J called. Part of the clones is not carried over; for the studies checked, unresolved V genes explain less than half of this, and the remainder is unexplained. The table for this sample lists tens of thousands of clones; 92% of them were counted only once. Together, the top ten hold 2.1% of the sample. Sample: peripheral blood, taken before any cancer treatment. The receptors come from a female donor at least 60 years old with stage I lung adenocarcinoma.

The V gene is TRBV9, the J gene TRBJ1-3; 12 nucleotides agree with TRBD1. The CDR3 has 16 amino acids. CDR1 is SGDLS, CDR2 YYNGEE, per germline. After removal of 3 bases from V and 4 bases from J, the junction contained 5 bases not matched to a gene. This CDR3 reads CASSAGQGAIGNTIYF. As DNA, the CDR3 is TGTGCCAGCAGCGCGGGACAGGGGGCGATAGGAAACACCATATATTTT.

The CDR3 sequence is CASSSPGMNTEAFF. The DNA for the CDR3 is TGTGCCAGCAGCTCCCCTGGAATGAACACTGAAGCTTTCTTT. The chain has TRBV6-5 and TRBJ1-1; D uncertain. CDR3 size: 14 residues. Germline CDR1 is MNHEY and CDR2 is SVGAGI. V was cut by 6 bases and J by 0 bases, with 11 bases left in between.

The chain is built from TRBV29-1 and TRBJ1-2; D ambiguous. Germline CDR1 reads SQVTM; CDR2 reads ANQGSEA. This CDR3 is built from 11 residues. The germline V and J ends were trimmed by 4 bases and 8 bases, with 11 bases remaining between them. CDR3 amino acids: CSVVVWEGYTF. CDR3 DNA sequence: TGCAGCGTTGTGGTCTGGGAGGGCTACACCTTC. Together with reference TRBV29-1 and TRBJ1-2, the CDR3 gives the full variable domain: SAVISQKPSRDICQRGTSLTIQCQVDSQVTMMFWYRQQPGQSLTLIATANQGSEATYESGFVIDKFPISRPNLTFSTLTVSNMSPEDSSIYLCSVVVWEGYTFGSGTRLTVV.

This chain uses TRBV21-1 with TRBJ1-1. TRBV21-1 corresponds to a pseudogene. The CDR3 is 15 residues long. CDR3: CASSNKTLTVPEAFF. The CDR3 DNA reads TGTGCCAGCAGCAATAAAACCCTAACTGTCCCTGAAGCTTTCTTT.

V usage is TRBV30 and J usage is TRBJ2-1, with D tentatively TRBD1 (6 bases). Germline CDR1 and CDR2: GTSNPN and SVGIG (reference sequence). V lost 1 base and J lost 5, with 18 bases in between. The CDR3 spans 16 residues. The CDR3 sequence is CAWSAQGPTRDNEQFF. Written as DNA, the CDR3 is TGTGCCTGGAGTGCACAGGGTCCAACGAGGGACAATGAGCAGTTCTTC.

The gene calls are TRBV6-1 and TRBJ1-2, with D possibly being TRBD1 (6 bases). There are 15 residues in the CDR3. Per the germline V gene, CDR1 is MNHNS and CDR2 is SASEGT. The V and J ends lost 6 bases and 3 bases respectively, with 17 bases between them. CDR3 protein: CASSPTPGAYYGYTF. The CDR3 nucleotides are TGTGCCAGCAGCCCTACCCCGGGGGCCTACTATGGCTACACCTTC.

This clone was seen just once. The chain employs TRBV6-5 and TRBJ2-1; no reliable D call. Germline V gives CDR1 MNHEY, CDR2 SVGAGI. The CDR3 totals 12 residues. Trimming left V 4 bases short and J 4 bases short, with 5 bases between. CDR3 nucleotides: TGTGCCAGCAGTTCCCCTTACAATGAGCAGTTCTTC. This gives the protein CASSSPYNEQFF.

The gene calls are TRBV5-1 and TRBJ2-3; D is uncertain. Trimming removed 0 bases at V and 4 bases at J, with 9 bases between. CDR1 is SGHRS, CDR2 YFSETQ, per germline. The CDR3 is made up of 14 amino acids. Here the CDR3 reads CASSLAARPDTQYF. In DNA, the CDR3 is TGCGCCAGCAGCTTGGCCGCCAGACCAGATACGCAGTATTTT.

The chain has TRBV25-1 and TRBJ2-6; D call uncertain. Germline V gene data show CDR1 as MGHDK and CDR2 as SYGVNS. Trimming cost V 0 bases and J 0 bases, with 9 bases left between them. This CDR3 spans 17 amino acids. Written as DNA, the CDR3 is TGTGCCAGCAGTGAATATCTCAAGAGCTCTGGGGCCAACGTCCTGACTTTC. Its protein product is CASSEYLKSSGANVLTF.

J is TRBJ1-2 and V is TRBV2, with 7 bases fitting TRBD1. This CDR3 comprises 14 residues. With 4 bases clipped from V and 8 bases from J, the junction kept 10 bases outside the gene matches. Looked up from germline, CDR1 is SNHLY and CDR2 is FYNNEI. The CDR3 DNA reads TGTGCCAGCAGTGGTGCCACAGGGGCCGGGGGCTACACCTTC. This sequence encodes CASSGATGAGGYTF. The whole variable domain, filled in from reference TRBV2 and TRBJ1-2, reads EPEVTQTPSHQVTQMGQEVILRCVPISNHLYFYWYRQILGQKVEFLVSFYNNEISEKSEIFDDQFSVERPDGSNFTLKIRSTKLEDSAMYFCASSGATGAGGYTFGSGTRLTVV.

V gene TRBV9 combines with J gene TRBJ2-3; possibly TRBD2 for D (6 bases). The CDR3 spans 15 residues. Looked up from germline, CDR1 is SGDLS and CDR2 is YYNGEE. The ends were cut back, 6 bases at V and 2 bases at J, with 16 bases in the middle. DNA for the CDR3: TGTGCCAGCACGGCTGTCGGGAGTCCCACAGATACGCAGTATTTT. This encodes CASTAVGSPTDTQYF.

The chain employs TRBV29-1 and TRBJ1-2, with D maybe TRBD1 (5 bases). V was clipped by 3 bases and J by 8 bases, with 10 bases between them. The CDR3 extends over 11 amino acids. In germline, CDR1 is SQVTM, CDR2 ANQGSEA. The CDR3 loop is CSVELGTGYTF. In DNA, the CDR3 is TGCAGCGTTGAGTTGGGGACCGGCTACACCTTC.

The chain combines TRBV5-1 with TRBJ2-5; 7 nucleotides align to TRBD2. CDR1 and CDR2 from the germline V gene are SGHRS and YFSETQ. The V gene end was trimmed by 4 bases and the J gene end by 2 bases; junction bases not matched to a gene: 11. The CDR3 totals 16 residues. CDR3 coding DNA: TGCGCCAGCAGCCCCACGGGAGGACTAGTGCAAGAGACCCAGTACTTC. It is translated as CASSPTGGLVQETQYF.

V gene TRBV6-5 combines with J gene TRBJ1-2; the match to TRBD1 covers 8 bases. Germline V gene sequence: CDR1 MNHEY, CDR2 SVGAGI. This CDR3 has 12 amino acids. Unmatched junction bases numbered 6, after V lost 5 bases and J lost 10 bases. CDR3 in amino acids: CASSTDRGVYTF. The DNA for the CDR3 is TGTGCCAGCAGTACAGACAGGGGAGTCTACACCTTC.

The DNA for the CDR3 is TGCGCCAGCAAGCTACAGGGGGGATCCGGCAATGAGCAGTTCTTC. It yields the protein CASKLQGGSGNEQFF. This chain uses TRBV10-2 with TRBJ2-1, with 8 bases lining up with TRBD1. The CDR3 spans 15 residues. Germline loops: CDR1 WSHSY, CDR2 SAAADI. Trimming removed 7 bases from V and 6 bases from J; junction bases left unmatched: 11.

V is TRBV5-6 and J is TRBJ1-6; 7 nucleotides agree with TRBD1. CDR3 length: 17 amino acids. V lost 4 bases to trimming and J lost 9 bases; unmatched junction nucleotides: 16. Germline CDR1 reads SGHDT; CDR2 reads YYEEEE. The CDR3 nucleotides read TGTGCCAGCAGCCCACCAAAGACAGGGATCGGAAGTTCACCCCTCCACTTT. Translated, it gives CASSPPKTGIGSSPLHF.

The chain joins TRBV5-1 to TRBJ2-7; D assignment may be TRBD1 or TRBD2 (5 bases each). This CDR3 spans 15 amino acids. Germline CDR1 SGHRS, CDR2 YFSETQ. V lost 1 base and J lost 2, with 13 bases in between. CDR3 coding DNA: TGCGCCAGCAGCTTGTTAGGGGACGGAACCTACGAGCAGTACTTC. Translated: CASSLLGDGTYEQYF.

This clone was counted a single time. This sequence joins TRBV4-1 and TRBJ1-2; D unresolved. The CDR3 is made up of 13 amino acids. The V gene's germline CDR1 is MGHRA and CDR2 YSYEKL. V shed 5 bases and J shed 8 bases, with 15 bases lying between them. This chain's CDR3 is CASSLGSLGGYTF. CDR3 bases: TGCGCCAGCAGCTTAGGGAGTCTTGGGGGCTACACCTTC.

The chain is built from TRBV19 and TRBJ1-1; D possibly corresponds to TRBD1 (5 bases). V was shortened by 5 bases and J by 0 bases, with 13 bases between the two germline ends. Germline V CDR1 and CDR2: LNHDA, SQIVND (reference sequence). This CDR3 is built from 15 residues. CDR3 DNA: TGTGCCAGTAGTGGCGGGGCCGGCATGAACACTGAAGCTTTCTTT. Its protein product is CASSGGAGMNTEAFF.

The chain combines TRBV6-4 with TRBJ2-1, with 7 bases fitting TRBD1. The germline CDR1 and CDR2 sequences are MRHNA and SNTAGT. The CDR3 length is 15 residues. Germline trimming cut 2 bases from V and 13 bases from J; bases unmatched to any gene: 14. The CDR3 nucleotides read TGTGCCAGCAGTGACCCTACTGGACAGGTTGTATGTCAGTTCTTC. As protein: CASSDPTGQVVCQFF.

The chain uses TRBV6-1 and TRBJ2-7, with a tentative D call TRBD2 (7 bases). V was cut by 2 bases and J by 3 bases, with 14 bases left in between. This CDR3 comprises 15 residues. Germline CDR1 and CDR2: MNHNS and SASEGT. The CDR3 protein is CASSERGGNIYEQYF. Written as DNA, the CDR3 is TGTGCCAGCAGTGAAAGGGGGGGCAATATCTACGAGCAGTACTTC.

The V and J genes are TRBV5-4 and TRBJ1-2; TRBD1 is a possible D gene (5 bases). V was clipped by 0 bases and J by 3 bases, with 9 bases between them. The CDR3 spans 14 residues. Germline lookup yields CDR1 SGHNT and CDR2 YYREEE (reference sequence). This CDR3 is CASSLGTGDYGYTF. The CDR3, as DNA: TGTGCCAGCAGCTTGGGTACGGGGGACTATGGCTACACCTTC. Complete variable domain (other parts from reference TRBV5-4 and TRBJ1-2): ETGVTQSPTHLIKTRGQQVTLRCSSQSGHNTVSWYQQALGQGPQFIFQYYREEENGRGNFPPRFSGLQFPNYSSELNVNALELDDSALYLCASSLGTGDYGYTFGSGTRLTVV.

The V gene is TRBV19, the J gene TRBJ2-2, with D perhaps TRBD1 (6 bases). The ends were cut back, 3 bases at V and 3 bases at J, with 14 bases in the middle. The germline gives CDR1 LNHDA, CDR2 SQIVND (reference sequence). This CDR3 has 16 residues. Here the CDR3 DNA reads TGTGCCAGTAGTATTGCCGGGACATGGGACACCGGGGAGCTGTTTTTT. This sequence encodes CASSIAGTWDTGELFF.

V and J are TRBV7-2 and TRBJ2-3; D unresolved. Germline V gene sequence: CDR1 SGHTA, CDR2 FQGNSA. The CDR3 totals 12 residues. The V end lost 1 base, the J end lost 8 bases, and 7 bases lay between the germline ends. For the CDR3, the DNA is TGTGCCAGCAGCTTAGACTTCGGTACGCAGTATTTT. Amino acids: CASSLDFGTQYF. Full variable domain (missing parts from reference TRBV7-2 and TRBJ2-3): GAGVSQSPSNKVTEKGKDVELRCDPISGHTALYWYRQSLGQGLEFLIYFQGNSAPDKSGLPSDRFSAERTGGSVSTLTIQRTQQEDSAVYLCASSLDFGTQYFGPGTRLTVL.

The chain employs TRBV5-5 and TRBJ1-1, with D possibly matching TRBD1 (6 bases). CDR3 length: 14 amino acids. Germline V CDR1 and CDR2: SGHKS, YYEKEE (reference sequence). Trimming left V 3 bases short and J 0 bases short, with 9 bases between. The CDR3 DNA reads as TGTGCCAGCAGCTGGGGGGCGGTGAACACTGAAGCTTTCTTT. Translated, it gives CASSWGAVNTEAFF.

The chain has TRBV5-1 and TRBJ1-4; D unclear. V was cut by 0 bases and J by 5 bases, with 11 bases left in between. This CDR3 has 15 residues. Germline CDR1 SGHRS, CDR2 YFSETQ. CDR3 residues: CASSLAGQQNEKLFF. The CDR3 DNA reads TGCGCCAGCAGCTTGGCCGGTCAGCAGAATGAAAAACTGTTTTTT.

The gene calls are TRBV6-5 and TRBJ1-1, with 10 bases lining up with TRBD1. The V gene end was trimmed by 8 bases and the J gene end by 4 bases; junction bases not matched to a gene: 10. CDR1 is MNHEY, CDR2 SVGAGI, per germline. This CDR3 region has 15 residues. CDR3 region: CASPKGRDRGTEAFF. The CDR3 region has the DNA TGTGCCAGCCCTAAGGGACGGGACAGGGGCACTGAAGCTTTCTTT.

CDR3 DNA sequence: TGCGCCAGCAGTGAAAATTTGGACAGCTTGCAAGCTTTCTTT. Translation: CASSENLDSLQAFF. The genes are TRBV10-1 and TRBJ1-1; D might be TRBD1 (6 bases). The CDR3 has 14 amino acids. Per the germline V gene, CDR1 is WNHNN and CDR2 is SYGVQD (reference sequence). V shed 3 bases and J shed 9 bases, with 17 bases lying between them.

The CDR3 is CASSFQGTHEKLFF. The CDR3 coding sequence is TGTGCCAGCAGCTTCCAGGGGACCCATGAAAAACTGTTTTTT. This sequence joins TRBV5-6 and TRBJ1-4; TRBD1 might be the D (6 bases). V gave up 2 bases and J gave up 6 bases, with 11 bases separating them. CDR1 SGHDT and CDR2 YYEEEE come from the germline V gene. The CDR3 loop spans 14 amino acids.

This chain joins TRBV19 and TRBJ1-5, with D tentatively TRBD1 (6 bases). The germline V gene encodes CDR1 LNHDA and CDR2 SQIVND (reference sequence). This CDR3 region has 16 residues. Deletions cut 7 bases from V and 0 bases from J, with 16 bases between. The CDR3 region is CASINQGGPSNQPQHF. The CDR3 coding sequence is TGTGCCAGTATAAACCAAGGGGGGCCTAGCAATCAGCCCCAGCATTTT.

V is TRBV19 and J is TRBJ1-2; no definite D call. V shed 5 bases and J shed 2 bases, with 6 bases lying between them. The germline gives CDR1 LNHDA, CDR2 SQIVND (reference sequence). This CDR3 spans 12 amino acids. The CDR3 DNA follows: TGTGCCAGTAGTGCCAGGAACTATGGCTACACCTTC. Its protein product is CASSARNYGYTF.